A single sample is the source of the 2 T cell receptor beta chains below, sequenced in a study of response to subunit inactivated influenza vaccine (dated by TCRdb to 2016 to 2019). Libraries were constructed by RT-PCR. Instrument on record: Illumina HiSeq 2500. TCRdb reran the public reads through fastp at Q25 and MiXCR, keeping productive beta chains. Rows are combined by CDR3 protein, so each entry shows the most common genes and DNA. This sample comprises some 500,000 distinct CDR3 sequences, about 25% of them detected only once. Approximately 2% of the sample goes to the ten largest clones. This specimen consisted of CD4+ T cells sorted from PBMCs, obtained 5 days after vaccination. These receptors originate from a man aged 50 to 60 who received an inactivated influenza vaccine. Donor details come from another sample of the same person, matched by shared clones.

This clonotype was observed a handful of times. The rearrangement links TRBV7-9 to TRBJ2-3; D may be TRBD2 (6 bases). CDR1 and CDR2 from the germline V gene are SEHNR and FQNEAQ (reference sequence). CDR3 length: 14 residues. V lost 4 bases, J lost 5 bases, and 13 bases lay in between. The CDR3 sequence: CASSSYPGRDTQYF. The CDR3, as DNA: TGTGCCAGCAGCTCATACCCCGGGAGAGATACGCAGTATTTT.

V gene TRBV27 combines with J gene TRBJ2-3, with TRBD2 matching over 8 bases. Germline CDR1 is MNHEY and CDR2 is SMNVEV (reference sequence). V gave up 5 bases and J gave up 5 bases; unmatched junction bases: 6. There are 14 residues in the CDR3. The CDR3 nucleotides are TGTGCCAGCAGTGATTTAGCGGGAAGAGATACGCAGTATTTT. Translation: CASSDLAGRDTQYF.